This TCR beta chain was found in a study of blood T cell repertoires in COVID-19. Only in-frame clones appear in the TCRdb table, and some are missing; sequencing was by immunoSEQ multiplex PCR. The sample carries approximately 440,000 clones, 90% recorded once. The material sequenced was PBMCs or T cells enriched from blood (not recorded which). The source of this sequence is a man aged 18 to 29 who had recovered from COVID-19.

The CDR3 here is CASSQELPPTDTQYF. In nucleotides, the CDR3 is TGCGCCAGCAGCCAAGAACTTCCTCCGACAGATACGCAGTATTTT. This chain joins TRBV4-1 and TRBJ2-3, with no clear D. Looked up from germline, CDR1 is MGHRA and CDR2 is YSYEKL. The CDR3 extends over 15 amino acids. With 0 bases removed from V and 3 bases from J, the gap between germline ends came to 10 bases.